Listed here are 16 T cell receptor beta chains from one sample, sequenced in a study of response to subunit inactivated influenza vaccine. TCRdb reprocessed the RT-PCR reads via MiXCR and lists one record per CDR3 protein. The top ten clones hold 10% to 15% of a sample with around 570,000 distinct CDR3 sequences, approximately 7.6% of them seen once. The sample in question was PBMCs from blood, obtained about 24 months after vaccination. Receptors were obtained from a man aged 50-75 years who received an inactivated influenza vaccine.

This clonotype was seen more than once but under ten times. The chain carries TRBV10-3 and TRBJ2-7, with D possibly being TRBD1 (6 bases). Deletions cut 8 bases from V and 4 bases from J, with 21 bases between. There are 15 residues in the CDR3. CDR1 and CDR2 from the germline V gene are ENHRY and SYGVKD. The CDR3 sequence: CAISSVGGPRYEQYF. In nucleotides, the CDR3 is TGTGCCATCTCTTCAGTTGGGGGCCCCCGTTACGAGCAGTACTTC.

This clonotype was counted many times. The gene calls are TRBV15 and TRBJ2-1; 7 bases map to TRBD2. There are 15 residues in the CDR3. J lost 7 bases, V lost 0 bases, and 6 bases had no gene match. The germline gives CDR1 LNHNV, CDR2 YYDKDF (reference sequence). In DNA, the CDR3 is TGTGCCACCAGCAGAGATGGCGGGAGTTATAATGAGCAGTTCTTC. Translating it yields CATSRDGGSYNEQFF.

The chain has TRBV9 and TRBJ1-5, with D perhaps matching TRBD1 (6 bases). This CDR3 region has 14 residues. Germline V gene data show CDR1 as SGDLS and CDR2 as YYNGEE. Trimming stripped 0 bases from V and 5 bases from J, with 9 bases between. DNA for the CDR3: TGTGCCAGCAGCGTAGGAGAGGGGGATCAGCCCCAGCATTTT. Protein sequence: CASSVGEGDQPQHF.

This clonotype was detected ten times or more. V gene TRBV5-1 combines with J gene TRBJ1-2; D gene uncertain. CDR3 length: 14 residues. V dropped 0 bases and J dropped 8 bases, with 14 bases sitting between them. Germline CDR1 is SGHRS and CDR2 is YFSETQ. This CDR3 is CASSLEAASGGYTF. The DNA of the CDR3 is TGCGCCAGCAGCTTGGAAGCGGCCTCCGGGGGCTACACCTTC.

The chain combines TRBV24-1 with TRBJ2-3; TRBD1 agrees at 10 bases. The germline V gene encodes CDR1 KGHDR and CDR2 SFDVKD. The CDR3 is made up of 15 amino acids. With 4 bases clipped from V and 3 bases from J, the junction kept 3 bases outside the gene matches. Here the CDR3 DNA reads TGTGCCACCAGTGAGACAGGGGGCAAAACAGATACGCAGTATTTT. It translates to CATSETGGKTDTQYF.

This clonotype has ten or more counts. The CDR3 coding sequence is TGTGCCAGCAGTTGGGAAGGCTCCTACAATGAGCAGTTCTTC. This codes for CASSWEGSYNEQFF. This chain links TRBV12-3 or TRBV12-4 with TRBJ2-1; no clear D. CDR3 length equals 14 residues. V shed 4 bases and J shed 0 bases, with 7 bases lying between them.

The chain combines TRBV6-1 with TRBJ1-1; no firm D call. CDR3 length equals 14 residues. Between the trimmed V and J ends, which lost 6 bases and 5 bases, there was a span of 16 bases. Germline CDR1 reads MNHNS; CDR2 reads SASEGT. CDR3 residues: CASRPGEGWTEAFF. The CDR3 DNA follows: TGTGCCAGCAGGCCTGGGGAAGGGTGGACTGAAGCTTTCTTT.

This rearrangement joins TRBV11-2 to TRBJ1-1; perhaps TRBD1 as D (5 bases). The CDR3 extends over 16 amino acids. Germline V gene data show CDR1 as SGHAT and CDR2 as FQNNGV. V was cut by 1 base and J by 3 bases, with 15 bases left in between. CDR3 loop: CASSLVSSGWDTEAFF. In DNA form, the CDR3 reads TGTGCCAGCAGCTTAGTGAGTTCAGGGTGGGACACTGAAGCTTTCTTT.

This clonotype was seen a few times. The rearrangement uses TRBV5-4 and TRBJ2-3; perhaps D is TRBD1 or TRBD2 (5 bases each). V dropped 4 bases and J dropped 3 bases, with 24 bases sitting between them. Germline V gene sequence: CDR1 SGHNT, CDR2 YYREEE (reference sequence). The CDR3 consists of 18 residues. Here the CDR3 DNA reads TGTGCCAGCAGCCGCGCAGGTCAACAGGTCCCGGGGACAGATACGCAGTATTTT. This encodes CASSRAGQQVPGTDTQYF.

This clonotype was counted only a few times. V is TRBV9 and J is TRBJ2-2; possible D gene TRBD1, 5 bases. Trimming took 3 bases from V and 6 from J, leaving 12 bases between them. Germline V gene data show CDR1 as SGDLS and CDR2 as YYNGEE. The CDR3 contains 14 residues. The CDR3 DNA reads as TGTGCCAGCAGCGACCAACCAGGGTCCGGGGAGCTGTTTTTT. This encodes CASSDQPGSGELFF.

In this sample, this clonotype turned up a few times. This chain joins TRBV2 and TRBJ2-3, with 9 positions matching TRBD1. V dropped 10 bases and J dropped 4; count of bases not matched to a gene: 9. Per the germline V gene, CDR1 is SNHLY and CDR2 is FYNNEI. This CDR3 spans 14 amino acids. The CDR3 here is CATLSGQGPDTQYF. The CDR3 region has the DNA TGTGCCACCTTATCGGGACAGGGACCAGATACGCAGTATTTT.

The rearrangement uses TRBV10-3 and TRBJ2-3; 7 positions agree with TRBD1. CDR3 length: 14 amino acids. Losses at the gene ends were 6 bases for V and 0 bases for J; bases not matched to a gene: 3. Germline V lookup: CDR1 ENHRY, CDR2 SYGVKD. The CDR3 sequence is CAISRDSSTDTQYF. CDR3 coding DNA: TGTGCCATCAGCCGGGACAGTAGCACAGATACGCAGTATTTT.

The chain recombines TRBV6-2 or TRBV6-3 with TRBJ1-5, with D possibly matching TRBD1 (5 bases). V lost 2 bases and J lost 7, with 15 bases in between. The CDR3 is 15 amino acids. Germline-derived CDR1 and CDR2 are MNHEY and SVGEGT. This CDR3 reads CASSYVKGPTQPQHF. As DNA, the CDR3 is TGTGCCAGCAGTTACGTGAAGGGACCCACCCAGCCCCAGCATTTT.

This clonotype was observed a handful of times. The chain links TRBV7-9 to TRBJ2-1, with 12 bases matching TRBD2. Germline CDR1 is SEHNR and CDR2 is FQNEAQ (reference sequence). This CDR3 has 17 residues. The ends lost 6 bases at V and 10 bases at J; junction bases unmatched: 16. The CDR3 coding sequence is TGTGCCAGCAGGCTACCCGGGACTAGCGGGCAAGTCAGCGAGCAGTTCTTC. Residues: CASRLPGTSGQVSEQFF. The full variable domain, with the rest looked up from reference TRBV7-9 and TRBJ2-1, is DTGVSQNPRHKITKRGQNVTFRCDPISEHNRLYWYRQTLGQGPEFLTYFQNEAQLEKSRLLSDRFSAERPKGSFSTLEIQRTEQGDSAMYLCASRLPGTSGQVSEQFFGPGTRLTVL.

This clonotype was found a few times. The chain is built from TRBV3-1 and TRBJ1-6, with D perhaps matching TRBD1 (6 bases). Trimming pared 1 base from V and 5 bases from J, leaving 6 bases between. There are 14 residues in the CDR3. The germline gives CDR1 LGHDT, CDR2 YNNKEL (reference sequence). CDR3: CASSQGTDNSPLHF. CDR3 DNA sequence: TGTGCCAGCAGCCAAGGGACAGATAATTCACCCCTCCACTTT.

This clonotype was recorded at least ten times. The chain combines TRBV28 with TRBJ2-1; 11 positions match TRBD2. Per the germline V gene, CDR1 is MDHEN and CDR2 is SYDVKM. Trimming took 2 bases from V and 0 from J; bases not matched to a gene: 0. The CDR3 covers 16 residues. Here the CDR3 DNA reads TGTGCCAGCAGTTTACTAGCGGGAGGCTCCTACAATGAGCAGTTCTTC. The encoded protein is CASSLLAGGSYNEQFF.